Listed below are T cell receptor beta chains from one sample, sequenced in a study of spatial heterogeneity in lung cancer. TCRdb ran MiXCR on the 5' RACE reads and lists one entry per CDR3 protein. The data hold approximately 900 distinct CDR3 sequences, with 69% observed a single time. Sequenced material: lung tumor tissue, taken at surgery. The receptors come from a male donor with early-stage non-small cell lung cancer. CDR3s include the opening cysteine and the closing phenylalanine or tryptophan. Each record gives: clone size, D gene, V gene, J gene, CDR3 protein, CDR3 DNA. A D gene is named only where the DNA matches it firmly. Only part of the rows carry a size: once, few, many, or a class if the clone is expanded.

>-|-|TRBV7-8|TRBJ1-1
CASSFSGKNTEAFF
TGTGCCAGCAGCTTTTCAGGGAAGAACACTGAAGCTTTCTTT
>-|-|TRBV6-1|TRBJ1-4
CASSEFFGATNEKLFF
TGTGCCAGCAGTGAGTTTTTCGGGGCAACTAATGAAAAACTGTTTTTT
>-|-|TRBV6-5|TRBJ1-2
CASSEGTVNYGYTF
TGTGCCAGCAGCGAGGGAACAGTTAACTATGGCTACACCTTC
>-|-|TRBV7-9|TRBJ2-1
CASSLNTREKLKQFF
TGTGCCAGCAGCTTAAACACCCGGGAGAAGCTGAAGCAGTTCTTC
>-|-|TRBV4-2|TRBJ2-7
CASSQELRGPYEQYF
TGTGCCAGCAGCCAAGAATTGCGGGGCCCCTACGAGCAGTACTTC
>hyperexpanded|-|TRBV7-9|TRBJ2-2
CASSRLTGTGELFF
TGTGCCAGCAGCAGACTAACAGGGACCGGGGAGCTGTTTTTT
>many|TRBD1|TRBV2|TRBJ1-6
CASSGGQGLSPLHF
TGTGCCAGCAGTGGGGGACAGGGTCTTTCACCCCTCCACTTT
>medium-sized|-|TRBV19|TRBJ2-6
CASSIQNSGANVLTF
TGTGCCAGTAGTATCCAGAACTCTGGGGCCAACGTCCTGACTTTC
>few|-|TRBV24-1|TRBJ2-1
CATSDHDLTNEQFF
TGTGCCACCAGTGATCATGATTTAACCAATGAGCAGTTCTTC
>-|TRBD2|TRBV12-3/TRBV12-4|TRBJ2-1
CASSPGGLAGTYNEQFF
TGTGCCAGCAGCCCAGGTGGGCTAGCGGGGACCTACAATGAGCAGTTCTTC
>-|TRBD2|TRBV11-2|TRBJ2-7
CASSPGLAIYEQYF
TGTGCCAGCAGCCCGGGACTAGCGATTTACGAGCAGTACTTC
>-|TRBD1|TRBV18|TRBJ1-2
CASSHRDSYGYTF
TGTGCCAGCTCACACCGGGACAGTTATGGCTACACCTTC
>few|-|TRBV5-5|TRBJ1-1
CASSFLSWDTEAFF
TGTGCCAGCAGCTTTTTATCATGGGACACTGAAGCTTTCTTT
>-|-|TRBV27|TRBJ1-5
CASSLEVNQPQHF
TGTGCCAGCAGTTTAGAGGTTAATCAGCCCCAGCATTTT
>-|TRBD1|TRBV6-5|TRBJ2-7
CASANGDSPHEQYF
TGTGCCAGCGCGAACGGGGACAGTCCCCACGAGCAGTACTTC
>-|-|TRBV6-5|TRBJ1-1
CASSQQGNTEAFF
TGTGCCAGCAGCCAGCAGGGGAACACTGAAGCTTTCTTT
>large|-|TRBV18|TRBJ2-2
CASSPAGIGELFF
TGTGCCAGCTCACCAGCGGGGATCGGGGAGCTGTTTTTT
>-|-|TRBV4-3|TRBJ2-1
CASSHTGSYNEQFF
TGCGCCAGCAGCCATACGGGCTCCTACAATGAGCAGTTCTTC
>-|-|TRBV12-2|TRBJ2-2
CASRLSEGALTGELFF
TGTGCAAGTCGCTTATCAGAGGGGGCGCTCACCGGGGAGCTGTTTTTT
>-|TRBD1|TRBV9|TRBJ1-2
CASSPGRTGAF
TGTGCCAGCAGCCCCGGACGGACAGGGGCCTTC
>many|-|TRBV5-4|TRBJ1-5
CASSTDVNQPQHF
TGTGCCAGCAGCACGGACGTTAATCAGCCCCAGCATTTT
>hyperexpanded|-|TRBV27|TRBJ2-2
CASSFSRTGELFF
TGTGCCAGCAGTTTTAGCAGGACCGGGGAGCTGTTTTTT
>-|-|TRBV7-6|TRBJ2-3
CASSLAPPDTQYF
TGTGCCAGCAGCTTAGCGCCCCCAGATACGCAGTATTTT
>-|-|TRBV20-1|TRBJ2-1
CSAYSGEGNEQFF
TGCAGTGCATACTCAGGGGAGGGTAATGAGCAGTTCTTC
>hyperexpanded|-|TRBV3-1|TRBJ2-1
CASSQAVASWESSYNEQFF
TGTGCCAGCAGCCAAGCCGTAGCTAGCTGGGAAAGCTCCTACAATGAGCAGTTCTTC
>-|-|TRBV20-1|TRBJ1-5
CSARGDQPQHF
TGCAGTGCTAGAGGGGATCAGCCCCAGCATTTT
>hyperexpanded|-|TRBV7-9|TRBJ2-7
CASSSDGLYPYEQYF
TGTGCCAGCAGCTCAGACGGACTATATCCCTACGAGCAGTACTTC
>-|-|TRBV3-1|TRBJ2-5
CASSQVTRSETQYF
TGTGCCAGCAGCCAAGTAACCCGGTCGGAGACCCAGTACTTC
>-|-|TRBV5-5|TRBJ1-6
CASTLFAGPSNSPLHF
TGTGCCAGCACATTATTCGCGGGACCGAGTAATTCACCCCTCCACTTT
>few|-|TRBV6-5|TRBJ2-5
CASYKSQETQYF
TGTGCCAGCTATAAGTCCCAAGAGACCCAGTACTTC
>once|-|TRBV18|TRBJ1-5
CASSPASNQPQHF
TGTGCCAGCTCACCAGCAAGCAATCAGCCCCAGCATTTT
>large|TRBD2|TRBV2|TRBJ2-1
CASSAEAGAKEQFF
TGTGCCAGCAGTGCAGAAGCGGGGGCAAAGGAGCAGTTCTTC
>large|-|TRBV20-1|TRBJ1-1
CSARGPGELGELDTEAFF
TGCAGTGCTAGAGGGCCGGGAGAACTAGGAGAACTAGACACTGAAGCTTTCTTT
>-|-|TRBV5-1|TRBJ2-5
CASSVGQAGEETQYF
TGCGCCAGCAGCGTTGGCCAGGCAGGGGAAGAGACCCAGTACTTC
>-|-|TRBV11-3|TRBJ2-2
CASSPRAYSAGTGELFF
TGTGCCAGCAGCCCCCGGGCCTACAGCGCGGGCACCGGGGAGCTGTTTTTT
>-|-|TRBV7-4|TRBJ1-2
CASSLGGGGYTF
TGTGCCAGCAGCTTAGGGGGCGGCGGCTACACCTTC
>-|-|TRBV18|TRBJ1-3
CASSAESIGNTIYF
TGTGCCAGCTCAGCCGAGAGCATTGGAAACACCATATATTTT
>-|-|TRBV5-5|TRBJ2-5
CASSPHGNQETQYF
TGTGCCAGCAGCCCCCACGGGAACCAAGAGACCCAGTACTTC
>-|-|TRBV7-3|TRBJ1-6
CASSARGGPLHF
TGTGCCAGCAGCGCACGGGGGGGACCCCTCCACTTT
>many|-|TRBV24-1|TRBJ2-7
CATSDYGNPGEQYF
TGTGCCACCAGTGATTATGGGAACCCGGGCGAGCAGTACTTC
>-|-|TRBV5-1|TRBJ2-5
CATSRDSQETQYF
TGCGCCACCTCCCGCGACAGCCAAGAGACCCAGTACTTC
>-|TRBD2|TRBV10-2|TRBJ2-5
CASRDPLVSGKGYQYF
TGCGCCAGCAGGGACCCTCTTGTGAGCGGGAAAGGATACCAGTACTTC
>-|TRBD2|TRBV7-9|TRBJ2-1
CASSFQAGVVEQFF
TGTGCCAGCAGCTTTCAGGCGGGGGTTGTTGAGCAGTTCTTC
>hyperexpanded|-|TRBV20-1|TRBJ2-1
CSARSEGGSYNEQFF
TGCAGTGCTAGATCAGAAGGGGGGTCCTACAATGAGCAGTTCTTC
>-|TRBD2|TRBV27|TRBJ2-3
CASSPTTSGRTDTQYF
TGTGCCAGCAGCCCCACTACTAGCGGGAGGACAGATACGCAGTATTTT
>-|TRBD1|TRBV3-1|TRBJ2-7
CASPPGDSGVHEQYF
TGTGCCAGTCCCCCCGGGGACAGCGGCGTCCACGAGCAGTACTTC
>hyperexpanded|-|TRBV20-1|TRBJ2-4
CSARKGGLGIQYF
TGCAGTGCTAGAAAGGGGGGACTGGGCATTCAGTACTTC
>-|-|TRBV6-5|TRBJ1-2
CASSYADRGGYTF
TGTGCCAGCAGTTACGCAGACCGGGGAGGCTACACCTTC
>-|-|TRBV11-2|TRBJ2-2
CASSPQNGRPNTGELFF
TGTGCCAGCAGCCCCCAGAATGGCAGGCCGAACACCGGGGAGCTGTTTTTT
>-|-|TRBV5-5|TRBJ1-2
CASSLSGSPYGYTF
TGTGCCAGCAGCTTGTCCGGCAGTCCCTATGGCTACACCTTC
>many|-|TRBV6-2/TRBV6-3|TRBJ2-6
CASSYGRLSGANVLTF
TGTGCCAGCAGTTACGGGCGGCTCTCTGGGGCCAACGTCCTGACTTTC
>-|-|TRBV12-3/TRBV12-4|TRBJ2-1
CASSQLGENEQFF
TGTGCCAGCAGTCAACTAGGAGAGAATGAGCAGTTCTTC
>large|-|TRBV20-1|TRBJ2-5
CSAYLGTPGTQYF
TGCAGTGCTTACCTCGGGACGCCTGGTACCCAGTACTTC
>-|-|TRBV20-1|TRBJ2-5
CSARQRGHQETQYF
TGCAGTGCTAGACAACGGGGCCACCAAGAGACCCAGTACTTC